The 8 T cell receptor beta chains given below trace back to one sample, sequenced in a study of long-term antiretroviral therapy in people with HIV. This was the immunoSEQ v3.0 assay at survey level. Profiling relied on immunoSEQ multiplex PCR, and the TCRdb table lists in-frame clones only, not all of them. This sample has 20,000 to 25,000 clones, with about four fifths found just once. Sequencing was performed on unsorted PBMCs, taken 1.5 years after starting antiretroviral therapy. The receptor set was obtained from a young man with HIV.

The V call is TRBV4-1, the J call TRBJ2-3; TRBD1 agrees at 7 bases. Germline trimming cut 3 bases from V and 3 bases from J; bases unmatched to any gene: 6. This CDR3 comprises 15 residues. The V gene's germline CDR1 is MGHRA and CDR2 YSYEKL. In nucleotides, the CDR3 is TGCGCCAGCAGCCACTCGACAGGGACGACAGATACGCAGTATTTT. This sequence encodes CASSHSTGTTDTQYF.

The chain links TRBV30 to TRBJ2-7; either TRBD1 or TRBD2 may supply D (5 bases each). The CDR3 runs 12 residues. The V gene lost 4 bases and the J gene lost 2 bases, with 9 bases spanning the gap. Germline assignment: CDR1 GTSNPN and CDR2 SVGIG (reference sequence). DNA of the CDR3: TGTGCCTGGAATCGAGGGGCCTACGAGCAGTACTTC. Its protein product is CAWNRGAYEQYF.

This clone was counted a few times. V and J are TRBV4-2 and TRBJ2-3; 11 bases are a match to TRBD2. Germline V gene lookup returns CDR1 LGHNA and CDR2 YNFKEQ. This CDR3 contains 19 residues. V was clipped by 1 base and J by 0 bases; unmatched bases: 9. CDR3 sequence: CASSQVTGTSGTSTDTQYF. In nucleotides, the CDR3 is TGTGCCAGCAGCCAAGTCACCGGGACTAGCGGAACTAGCACAGATACGCAGTATTTT.

The V call is TRBV6-1, the J call TRBJ1-6, with TRBD1 matching over 9 bases. V trimming: 5 bases; J trimming: 9 bases; junction bases outside the gene matches: 5. The CDR3 contains 14 residues. Germline V gives CDR1 MNHNS, CDR2 SASEGT. CDR3 sequence reads: CASSLDRGSSPLHF. In DNA form, the CDR3 reads TGTGCCAGCAGTTTGGACAGGGGTAGTTCACCCCTCCACTTT.

This clone was counted between two and nine times. The chain recombines TRBV20-1 with TRBJ1-1; D is undetermined. Germline values: CDR1 DFQATT, CDR2 SNEGSKA (reference sequence). The CDR3 runs 10 residues. CDR3 nucleotides: TGCAGCGCCTCGACCACTGAAGCTTTCTTT. This encodes CSASTTEAFF.

The chain uses TRBV7-2 and TRBJ2-1; D is possibly TRBD1 (5 bases). The length of the CDR3 is 14 residues. The germline V gene encodes CDR1 SGHTA and CDR2 FQGNSA. Trimming took 4 bases from V and 9 from J, leaving 16 bases between them. The CDR3 here is CASSYRPSRVEQFF. CDR3 DNA sequence: TGTGCCAGCAGCTACCGTCCGAGCAGGGTTGAGCAGTTCTTC. Based on the CDR3 plus reference TRBV7-2 and TRBJ2-1, the full variable domain is GAGVSQSPSNKVTEKGKDVELRCDPISGHTALYWYRQSLGQGLEFLIYFQGNSAPDKSGLPSDRFSAERTGGSVSTLTIQRTQQEDSAVYLCASSYRPSRVEQFFGPGTRLTVL.

The chain is built from TRBV7-2 and TRBJ2-5; the D gene is possibly TRBD2 (5 bases). The CDR3 loop spans 13 amino acids. Germline V lookup: CDR1 SGHTA, CDR2 FQGNSA. The V and J ends lost 6 bases and 2 bases respectively, with 10 bases between them. The CDR3 DNA reads TGTGCCAGCAGAAACACGGGGCAAGAGACCCAGTACTTC. Encoded protein: CASRNTGQETQYF.

The J gene is TRBJ2-7, the V gene TRBV6-1; tentative D call: TRBD1 (5 bases). Germline V CDR1 and CDR2: MNHNS, SASEGT. Trimming stripped 4 bases from V and 6 bases from J, with 10 bases between. The CDR3 length is 12 residues. CDR3 coding DNA: TGTGCCAGCAGTGTTGAAAGGGGCGAGCAGTACTTC. This gives the protein CASSVERGEQYF.